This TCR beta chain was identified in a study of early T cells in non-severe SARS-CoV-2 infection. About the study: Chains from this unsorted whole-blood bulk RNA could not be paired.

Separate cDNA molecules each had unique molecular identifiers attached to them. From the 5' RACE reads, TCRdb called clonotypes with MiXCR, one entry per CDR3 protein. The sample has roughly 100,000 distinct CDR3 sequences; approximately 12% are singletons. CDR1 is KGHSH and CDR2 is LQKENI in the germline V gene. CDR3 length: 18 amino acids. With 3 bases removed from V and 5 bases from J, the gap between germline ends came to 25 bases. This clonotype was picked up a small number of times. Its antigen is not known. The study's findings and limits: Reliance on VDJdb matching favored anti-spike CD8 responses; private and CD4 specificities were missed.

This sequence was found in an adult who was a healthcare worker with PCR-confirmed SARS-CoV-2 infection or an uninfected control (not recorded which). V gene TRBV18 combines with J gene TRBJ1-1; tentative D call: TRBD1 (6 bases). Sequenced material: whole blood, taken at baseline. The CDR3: CASSPIMNRDHLGTEAFF. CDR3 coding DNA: TGTGCCAGCTCACCGATTATGAACAGGGACCATCTTGGGACTGAAGCTTTCTTT. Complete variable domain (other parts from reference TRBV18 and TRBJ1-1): NAGVMQNPRHLVRRRGQEARLRCSPMKGHSHVYWYRQLPEEGLKFMVYLQKENIIDESGMPKERFSAEFPKEGPSILRIQQVVRGDSAAYFCASSPIMNRDHLGTEAFFGQGTRLTVV.